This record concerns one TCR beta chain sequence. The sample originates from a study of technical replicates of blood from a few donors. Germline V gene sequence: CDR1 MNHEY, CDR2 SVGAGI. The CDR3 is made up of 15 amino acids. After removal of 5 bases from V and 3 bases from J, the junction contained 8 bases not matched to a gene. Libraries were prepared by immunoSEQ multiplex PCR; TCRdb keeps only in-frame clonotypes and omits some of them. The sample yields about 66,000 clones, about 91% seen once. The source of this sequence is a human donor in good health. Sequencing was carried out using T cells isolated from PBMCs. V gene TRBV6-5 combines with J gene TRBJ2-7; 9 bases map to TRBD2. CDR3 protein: CASSPIAGEGYEQYF. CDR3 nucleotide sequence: TGTGCCAGCAGTCCCATAGCGGGAGAAGGCTACGAGCAGTACTTC.